The present T cell receptor beta chain was sequenced within a study of identical twins. Regarding the study as a whole: Zero-insertion analyses were open to partial confounding by invariant MAIT and iNKT cells. Insertion counts were lower in abundant cord blood beta clonotypes, a trend that memory repertoires did not show.

TCRdb re-called the 5' RACE reads with MiXCR, one entry per CDR3 protein. The table lists under 450,000 distinct CDR3 sequences, about 18% of them singletons. With regard to this clonotype: Its antigen is not known.

Healthy Caucasian individuals made up all the donors. The CDR3 loop spans 13 amino acids. Germline V gives CDR1 GTSNPN, CDR2 SVGIG (reference sequence). V dropped 5 bases and J dropped 0 bases, with 10 bases sitting between them. This TCR derives from a man aged 50 or older in good health. This rearrangement joins TRBV30 to TRBJ2-5, with D hard to call. Source material: naive T cells sorted from blood. DNA for the CDR3: TGTGCCTGGCTCGCCGACTACCAAGAGACCCAGTACTTC. As protein: CAWLADYQETQYF.